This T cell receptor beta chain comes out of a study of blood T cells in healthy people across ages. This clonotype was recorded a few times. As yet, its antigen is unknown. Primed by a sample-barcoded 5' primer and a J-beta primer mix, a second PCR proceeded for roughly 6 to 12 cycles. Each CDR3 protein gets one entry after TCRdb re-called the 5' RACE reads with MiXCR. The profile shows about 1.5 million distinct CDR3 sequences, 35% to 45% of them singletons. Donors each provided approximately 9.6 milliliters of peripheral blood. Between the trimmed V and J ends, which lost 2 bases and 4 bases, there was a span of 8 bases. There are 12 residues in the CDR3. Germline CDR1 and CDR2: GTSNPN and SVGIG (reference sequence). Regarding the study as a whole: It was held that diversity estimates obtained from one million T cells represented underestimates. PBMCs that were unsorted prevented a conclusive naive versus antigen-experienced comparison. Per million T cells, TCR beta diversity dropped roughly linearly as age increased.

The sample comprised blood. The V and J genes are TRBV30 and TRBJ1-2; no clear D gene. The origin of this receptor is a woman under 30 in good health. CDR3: CAWSSGFYGYTF. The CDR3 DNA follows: TGTGCCTGGAGTTCGGGATTCTATGGCTACACCTTC.